This T cell receptor (beta chain) is from a study of T-cell memory formation after mild COVID-19. Whole-study results and caveats: Mostly located in CM and EM were contracting CD4+ clones, with contracting CD8+ clones located in EMRA. Proof of SARS-CoV-2 specificity was absent for the second-wave clones that crested on day 37. Cross-reactive memory appears to have joined, as suggested by some responding clones showing up in pre-infection memory. Clones that got smaller from day 15 to 85 had even CD4/CD8, while clones growing later tipped toward CD4+.

MiXCR was run by TCRdb on the 5' RACE reads, yielding one entry per CDR3 protein. Here the sample spans roughly 550,000 distinct CDR3 sequences, around 20% being singletons. J gave up 3 bases and V 3 bases, and 10 bases lay outside the gene matches. The germline V gene encodes CDR1 SGDLS and CDR2 YYNGEE. CDR3 length: 16 residues. In this sample, this clonotype turned up a few times. The antigen is undetermined. The sample was PBMCs or a T cell subset sorted from them (not recorded which). The sequence was collected from an adult woman who had mild COVID-19 (a few samples of this study predate the infection). Cell type and time point are not known. This chain joins TRBV9 and TRBJ2-7, with 9 bases identical to TRBD1. The CDR3, as DNA: TGTGCCAGCAGCGCTGGCCCGGGACAGGGAAGCTACGAGCAGTACTTC. Translated, it gives CASSAGPGQGSYEQYF.